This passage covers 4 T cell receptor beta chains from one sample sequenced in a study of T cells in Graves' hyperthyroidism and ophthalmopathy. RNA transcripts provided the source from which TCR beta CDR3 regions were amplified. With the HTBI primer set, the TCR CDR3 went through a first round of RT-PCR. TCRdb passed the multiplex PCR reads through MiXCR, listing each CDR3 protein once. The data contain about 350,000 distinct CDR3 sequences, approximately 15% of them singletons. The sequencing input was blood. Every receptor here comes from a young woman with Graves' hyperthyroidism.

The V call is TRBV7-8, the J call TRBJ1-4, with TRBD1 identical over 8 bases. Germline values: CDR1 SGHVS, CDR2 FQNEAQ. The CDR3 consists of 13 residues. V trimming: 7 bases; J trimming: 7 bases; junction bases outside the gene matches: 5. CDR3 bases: TGTGCCAGCACCTACAGGGGGTTTGAAAAACTGTTTTTT. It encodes CASTYRGFEKLFF.

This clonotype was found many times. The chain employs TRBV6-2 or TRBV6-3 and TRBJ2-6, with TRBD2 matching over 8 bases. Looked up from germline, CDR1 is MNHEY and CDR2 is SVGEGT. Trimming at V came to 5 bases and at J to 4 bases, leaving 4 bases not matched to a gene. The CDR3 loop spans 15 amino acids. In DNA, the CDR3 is TGTGCCAGCAGTCGGGAGGGTGCCGGGGCCAACGTCCTGACTTTC. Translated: CASSREGAGANVLTF.

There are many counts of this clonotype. The CDR3 DNA follows: TGTGCCAGCAGTTTATCGAGGTTGGTTGTTTTAGGGACAGGGACAAACGATGAGCAGTTCTTC. Amino acids: CASSLSRLVVLGTGTNDEQFF. The chain uses TRBV27 and TRBJ2-1; 9 nucleotides match TRBD1. CDR1 is MNHEY, CDR2 SMNVEV, per germline (reference sequence). The CDR3 covers 21 residues. The junction had 23 bases not matched to a gene; V was cut back by 0 bases and J by 8 bases.

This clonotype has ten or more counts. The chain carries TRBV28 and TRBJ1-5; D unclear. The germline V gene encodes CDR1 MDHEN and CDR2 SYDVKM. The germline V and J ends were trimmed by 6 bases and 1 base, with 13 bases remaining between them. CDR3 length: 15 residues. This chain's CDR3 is CASRAGGVSNQPQHF. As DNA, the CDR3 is TGTGCCAGCAGGGCGGGCGGGGTGAGCAATCAGCCCCAGCATTTT.